This T cell receptor beta chain was obtained from a study of vaccination effects on CD4 cells after COVID-19. On the study more broadly: Samples collected post-vaccine were obtained a median of 72 days after the second dose. Each culture well received a few million PBMC. These cells were then cultured in IMDM with approximately 9.8 IU/ml IL-2 and around 10 ug/ml peptides.

Details on this clone: Its antigen remains unidentified.

Germline CDR1 MNHEY, CDR2 SVGEGT. The CDR3 is 15 amino acids. V gave up 6 bases and J gave up 7 bases; unmatched junction bases: 13. Profiling relied on immunoSEQ multiplex PCR, and the TCRdb table lists in-frame clones only, not all of them. The sample has around 40,000 clones, approximately 70% seen once. Researchers isolated CD4+ T cells once less than twelve days of culture had elapsed. The cohort was immunized with two doses of either the BNT162b2 or mRNA-1273 vaccine. Cultures received IL-2 medium that replaced half the medium on days 3 and 7. Sample: CD4+ T cells from PBMCs cultured without peptide, taken after COVID-19 vaccination. The clonotype was recovered from a human donor who received a COVID-19 vaccine. J is TRBJ1-2 and V is TRBV6-2 or TRBV6-3; TRBD1 matches at 8 bases. The CDR3 loop is CASSLLDRAPGGYTF. CDR3 DNA: TGTGCCAGCAGCTTATTGGACAGGGCTCCGGGTGGCTACACCTTC.